The 20 T cell receptor beta chains below come from one sample, sequenced in a study of blood T cell repertoires in COVID-19. TCRdb keeps only in-frame clones here, not all; method: immunoSEQ multiplex PCR. The sample lists 95,000 to 150,000 clones; about nine tenths were seen once. Sequencing used peripheral blood. These receptors were taken from a man aged 40-49 years with acute or convalescent COVID-19.

This clone is termed medium-sized. The CDR3: CASGATDSPYSYEQYF. The CDR3 bases are TGTGCTAGTGGAGCTACGGACAGCCCCTACTCCTACGAGCAGTACTTC. The chain has TRBV12-5 and TRBJ2-7; D is perhaps TRBD1 (6 bases). The CDR3 length is 16 residues. Per germline, CDR1 LGHNT and CDR2 FRNRAP. Trimming shortened V by 6 bases and J by 0 bases, and 18 bases separated the two germline ends. The full variable domain, completed using reference TRBV12-5 and TRBJ2-7, is DARVTQTPRHKVTEMGQEVTMRCQPILGHNTVFWYRQTMMQGLELLAYFRNRAPLDDSGMPKDRFSAEMPDATLATLKIQPSEPRDSAVYFCASGATDSPYSYEQYFGPGTRLTVT.

This clone was observed at least ten times. The J gene is TRBJ1-4, the V gene TRBV11-2; the D is unclear. CDR1 is SGHAT, CDR2 FQNNGV, per germline. Trimming removed 6 bases from V and 0 bases from J, with 11 bases in between. The CDR3 has 15 amino acids. CDR3 loop: CASSSGAATNEKLFF. As DNA, the CDR3 is TGTGCCAGCAGTTCCGGTGCGGCAACTAATGAAAAACTGTTTTTT.

The chain has TRBV2 and TRBJ2-2, with no clear D. The CDR3 is made up of 15 amino acids. V was trimmed by 4 bases and J by 4 bases, leaving 13 bases between them. Germline V gives CDR1 SNHLY, CDR2 FYNNEI. This chain's CDR3 is CASSVAVLATGELFF. The CDR3 coding sequence is TGTGCCAGCAGTGTGGCCGTATTGGCCACCGGGGAGCTGTTTTTT.

The CDR3: CASSLTAGGLYEQYF. The DNA of the CDR3 is TGCGCCAGCAGCTTGACAGCGGGAGGCCTCTACGAGCAGTACTTC. The V gene is TRBV5-1, the J gene TRBJ2-7; 9 nucleotides match TRBD2. CDR1 and CDR2 from the germline V gene are SGHRS and YFSETQ. This CDR3 is built from 15 residues. Trimming removed 1 base from V and 3 bases from J; junction bases left unmatched: 5.

V usage is TRBV6-5 and J usage is TRBJ1-2; 10 bases match TRBD1. This CDR3 is built from 15 residues. Germline-derived CDR1 and CDR2 are MNHEY and SVGAGI. With V trimmed by 5 bases and J by 7 bases, 10 bases remained unmatched. The CDR3 nucleotides read TGTGCCAGCAGTAGACCGGGACAGGGGATGAGTGGCTACACCTTC. The encoded protein is CASSRPGQGMSGYTF.

This chain uses TRBV30 with TRBJ1-6; 8 bases agree with TRBD1. Germline CDR1 reads GTSNPN; CDR2 reads SVGIG (reference sequence). The trim removed 5 bases at V and 6 bases at J, leaving 3 bases unmatched. This CDR3 spans 13 amino acids. The CDR3 DNA sequence: TGTGCCTGGGACAGGGGAACTAATTCACCCCTCCACTTT. This encodes CAWDRGTNSPLHF. Variable domain in full (rest from reference TRBV30 and TRBJ1-6): SQTIHQWPATLVQPVGSPLSLECTVEGTSNPNLYWYRQAAGRGLQLLFYSVGIGQISSEVPQNLSASRPQDRQFILSSKKLLLSDSGFYLCAWDRGTNSPLHFGNGTRLTVT.

V gene TRBV11-2 combines with J gene TRBJ2-1, with 7 bases lining up with TRBD2. CDR3 length: 12 residues. Germline trimming cut 3 bases from V and 9 bases from J; bases unmatched to any gene: 2. Germline-derived CDR1 and CDR2 are SGHAT and FQNNGV. CDR3 DNA sequence: TGTGCCAGCAGCTTTACTAGCGCTGAGCAGTTCTTC. It translates to CASSFTSAEQFF.

This clone was picked up a small number of times. The chain has TRBV9 and TRBJ2-3; 12 bases map to TRBD2. V dropped 0 bases and J dropped 4; count of bases not matched to a gene: 3. CDR1 and CDR2 from the germline V gene are SGDLS and YYNGEE. This CDR3 has 16 residues. The CDR3 coding sequence is TGTGCCAGCAGCGTAGGACTAGCGGGAGTGTCAGATACGCAGTATTTT. It encodes CASSVGLAGVSDTQYF. Full variable domain (rest looked up from reference TRBV9 and TRBJ2-3): DSGVTQTPKHLITATGQRVTLRCSPRSGDLSVYWYQQSLDQGLQFLIQYYNGEERAKGNILERFSAQQFPDLHSELNLSSLELGDSALYFCASSVGLAGVSDTQYFGPGTRLTVL.

The CDR3 loop is CASSPYPQGGGQETQYF. The CDR3 coding sequence is TGTGCCAGCAGCCCTTATCCCCAGGGAGGAGGACAAGAGACCCAGTACTTC. The genes are TRBV5-5 and TRBJ2-5, with D tentatively TRBD2 (6 bases). The CDR3 runs to 17 residues. V was trimmed by 4 bases and J by 2 bases, leaving 21 bases between them. Germline lookup yields CDR1 SGHKS and CDR2 YYEKEE (reference sequence). Full variable domain (outside the CDR3, taken from reference TRBV5-5 and TRBJ2-5): DAGVTQSPTHLIKTRGQQVTLRCSPISGHKSVSWYQQVLGQGPQFIFQYYEKEERGRGNFPDRFSARQFPNYSSELNVNALLLGDSALYLCASSPYPQGGGQETQYFGPGTRLLVL.

This chain uses TRBV27 with TRBJ1-2; D gene ambiguous. The ends were cut back, 6 bases at V and 5 bases at J, with 7 bases in the middle. This CDR3 region has 11 residues. Germline V gene lookup returns CDR1 MNHEY and CDR2 SMNVEV (reference sequence). The CDR3 loop is CASRAPYGYTF. CDR3 coding DNA: TGTGCCAGCAGGGCCCCTTATGGCTACACCTTC.

The V gene is TRBV19, the J gene TRBJ1-1; tentative D call: TRBD1 (6 bases). CDR3 length equals 14 residues. The germline V gene encodes CDR1 LNHDA and CDR2 SQIVND (reference sequence). Between the trimmed V and J ends, which lost 5 bases and 5 bases, there was a span of 15 bases. The CDR3 bases are TGTGCCAGTAGTCCTCGGGCAGGGGAAACTGAAGCTTTCTTT. Translation gives CASSPRAGETEAFF.

J is TRBJ2-1 and V is TRBV5-1; the match to TRBD2 covers 11 bases. Per the germline V gene, CDR1 is SGHRS and CDR2 is YFSETQ. The CDR3 length is 16 residues. V shed 3 bases and J 6 bases; nucleotides not matched to a gene: 8. Here the CDR3 reads CASSSTSGSFGNEQFF. The DNA for the CDR3 is TGCGCCAGCAGCTCTACTAGCGGGAGTTTTGGCAATGAGCAGTTCTTC.

The chain couples TRBV29-1 to TRBJ2-7, with D perhaps TRBD1 (6 bases). In germline, CDR1 is SQVTM, CDR2 ANQGSEA. V was cut by 7 bases and J by 2 bases, with 15 bases left in between. This CDR3 spans 13 amino acids. The CDR3 here is CSALQGPTYEQYF. In DNA, the CDR3 is TGCAGCGCTTTACAGGGTCCGACCTACGAGCAGTACTTC.

This clone was seen once. The V and J genes are TRBV6-2 or TRBV6-3 and TRBJ2-7, with D hard to call. Germline CDR1 reads MNHEY; CDR2 reads SVGEGT. The CDR3 is 12 residues long. V shed 3 bases and J shed 3 bases, with 6 bases lying between them. The CDR3 sequence: CASSYAIYEQYF. CDR3 coding DNA: TGTGCCAGCAGTTATGCTATCTACGAGCAGTACTTC.

The V call is TRBV19, the J call TRBJ1-5, with 9 bases aligning to TRBD1. The CDR3 runs to 15 residues. Looked up from germline, CDR1 is LNHDA and CDR2 is SQIVND (reference sequence). V dropped 8 bases and J dropped 3; count of bases not matched to a gene: 8. Here the CDR3 DNA reads TGTGCCAGTGGGGGGGGACAGGGAGTCAATCAGCCCCAGCATTTT. This translates into CASGGGQGVNQPQHF. Together with reference TRBV19 and TRBJ1-5, the CDR3 gives the full variable domain: DGGITQSPKYLFRKEGQNVTLSCEQNLNHDAMYWYRQDPGQGLRLIYYSQIVNDFQKGDIAEGYSVSREKKESFPLTVTSAQKNPTAFYLCASGGGQGVNQPQHFGDGTRLSIL.

V is TRBV19 and J is TRBJ1-1, with D unresolved. The CDR3 spans 13 residues. The germline CDR1 and CDR2 sequences are LNHDA and SQIVND (reference sequence). V lost 3 bases and J 4 bases, leaving 9 bases between the germline ends. The CDR3, as DNA: TGTGCCAGTAGTATGGTCGTCGGCACTGAAGCTTTCTTT. This codes for CASSMVVGTEAFF. Using reference TRBV19 and TRBJ1-1 for the parts outside the CDR3, the full variable domain is DGGITQSPKYLFRKEGQNVTLSCEQNLNHDAMYWYRQDPGQGLRLIYYSQIVNDFQKGDIAEGYSVSREKKESFPLTVTSAQKNPTAFYLCASSMVVGTEAFFGQGTRLTVV.

This clone occurred once. This rearrangement joins TRBV4-2 to TRBJ1-3; D might be TRBD1 (5 bases). CDR1 LGHNA and CDR2 YNFKEQ come from the germline V gene. V dropped 0 bases and J dropped 0 bases, with 12 bases sitting between them. The CDR3 covers 17 residues. The CDR3: CASSQDDSVFSGNTIYF. CDR3 in DNA: TGTGCCAGCAGCCAAGATGACAGCGTCTTCTCTGGAAACACCATATATTTT.

V usage is TRBV19 and J usage is TRBJ1-1, with 7 bases lining up with TRBD1. The V and J ends lost 5 bases and 0 bases, in that order; junction bases with no gene match: 6. The germline V gene encodes CDR1 LNHDA and CDR2 SQIVND (reference sequence). The CDR3 spans 15 residues. The CDR3 loop reads CASSPRDRMNTEAFF. The CDR3 DNA reads TGTGCCAGTAGTCCCCGGGACAGAATGAACACTGAAGCTTTCTTT.

This clone appeared once. V is TRBV5-1 and J is TRBJ1-1, with D tentatively TRBD1 (5 bases). This CDR3 comprises 14 residues. V was cut by 0 bases and J by 4 bases, with 10 bases left in between. The germline V gene encodes CDR1 SGHRS and CDR2 YFSETQ. The CDR3 sequence: CASSLGQGGTEAFF. As DNA, the CDR3 is TGCGCCAGCAGCTTGGGTCAGGGTGGCACTGAAGCTTTCTTT.

The rearrangement links TRBV12-5 to TRBJ1-1; TRBD1 is a possible D gene (5 bases). Germline loops: CDR1 LGHNT, CDR2 FRNRAP. This CDR3 has 14 residues. Trimming shortened V by 0 bases and J by 9 bases, and 14 bases separated the two germline ends. The CDR3 DNA follows: TGTGCTAGTGGTTTGGTATCGGCAGGGCTAAAAGCTTTCTTT. Amino acid sequence: CASGLVSAGLKAFF.